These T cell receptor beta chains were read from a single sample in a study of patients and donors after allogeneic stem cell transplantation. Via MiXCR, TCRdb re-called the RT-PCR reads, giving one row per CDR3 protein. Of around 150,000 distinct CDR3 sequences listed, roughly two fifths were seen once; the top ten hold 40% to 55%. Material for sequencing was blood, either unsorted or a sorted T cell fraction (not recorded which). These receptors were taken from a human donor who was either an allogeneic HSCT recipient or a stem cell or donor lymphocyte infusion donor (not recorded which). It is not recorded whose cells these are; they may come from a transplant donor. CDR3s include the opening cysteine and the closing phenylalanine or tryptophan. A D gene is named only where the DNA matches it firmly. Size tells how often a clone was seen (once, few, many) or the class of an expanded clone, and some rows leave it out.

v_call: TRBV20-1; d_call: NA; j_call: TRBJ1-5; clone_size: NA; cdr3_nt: TGCAGTGCTAGAGATGGAAAGGGAGGGGATCAGCCCCAGCATTTT; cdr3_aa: CSARDGKGGDQPQHF
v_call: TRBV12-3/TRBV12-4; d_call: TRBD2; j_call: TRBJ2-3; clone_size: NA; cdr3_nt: TGTGCCAGCAGTTTCCCGGTACTAGCGGGGGTGGGAGATACGCAGTATTTT; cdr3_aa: CASSFPVLAGVGDTQYF
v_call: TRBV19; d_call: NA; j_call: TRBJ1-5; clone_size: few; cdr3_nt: TGTGCCAGTCATCGTGGCAATCAGCCCCAGCATTTT; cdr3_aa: CASHRGNQPQHF
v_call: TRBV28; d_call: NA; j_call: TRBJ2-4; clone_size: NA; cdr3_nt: TGTGCCAGCAGTGACACCTTGGCAGCCAAAAACATTCAGTACTTC; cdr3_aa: CASSDTLAAKNIQYF
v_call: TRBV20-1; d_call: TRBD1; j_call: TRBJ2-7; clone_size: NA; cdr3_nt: TGCAGTGCATCGGTCCCGGGACAGGGGATCTACGAGCAGTACTTC; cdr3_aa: CSASVPGQGIYEQYF
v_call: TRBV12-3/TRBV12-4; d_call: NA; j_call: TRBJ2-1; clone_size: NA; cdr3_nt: TGTGCCAGCAGTTTACTAGCAGAGCAGTTCTTC; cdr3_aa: CASSLLAEQFF
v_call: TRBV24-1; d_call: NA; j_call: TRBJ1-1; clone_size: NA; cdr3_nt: TGTGCCACCAGTGGGATGAGGGGTATGGACACTGAAGCTTTCTTT; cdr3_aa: CATSGMRGMDTEAFF
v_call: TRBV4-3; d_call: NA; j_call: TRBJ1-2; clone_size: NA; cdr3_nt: TGCGCCAGCAGCCCCAAACGGGGGGCCAACTATGGCTACACCTTC; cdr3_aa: CASSPKRGANYGYTF
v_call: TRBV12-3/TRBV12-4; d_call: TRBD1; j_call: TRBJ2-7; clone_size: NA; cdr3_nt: TGTGCCAGCAGTCATGGACAGGGTGACCCCTACGAGCAGTACTTC; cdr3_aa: CASSHGQGDPYEQYF
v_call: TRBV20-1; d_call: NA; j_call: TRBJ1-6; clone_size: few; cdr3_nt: TGCAGTGCTAGACGTAGGGTTACAGCGAGCTCCTATAATTCACCCCTCCACTTT; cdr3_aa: CSARRRVTASSYNSPLHF
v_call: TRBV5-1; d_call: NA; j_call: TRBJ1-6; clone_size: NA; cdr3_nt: TGCGCCAGCAGCTTGTCGGTGGTCAGCTCCTATAATTCACCCCTCCACTTT; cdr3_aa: CASSLSVVSSYNSPLHF
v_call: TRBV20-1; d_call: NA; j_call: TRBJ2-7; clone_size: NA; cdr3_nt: TGCAGTGCGGGGGAGGCAGGGACCTACGAGCAGTACTTC; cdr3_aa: CSAGEAGTYEQYF
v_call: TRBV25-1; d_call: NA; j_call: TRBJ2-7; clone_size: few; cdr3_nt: TGTGCCAGCAGTGAATGGGACTCCTACGAGCAGTACTTC; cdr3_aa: CASSEWDSYEQYF
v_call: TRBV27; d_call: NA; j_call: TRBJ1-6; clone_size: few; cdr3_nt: TGTGCCAGCAGTCGTCGGGGGGGACTTAATTCACCCCTCCACTTT; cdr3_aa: CASSRRGGLNSPLHF
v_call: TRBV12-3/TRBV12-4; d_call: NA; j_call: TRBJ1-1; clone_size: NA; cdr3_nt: TGTGCCAGCAGTTTGGGAGAATATACTGAAGCTTTCTTT; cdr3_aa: CASSLGEYTEAFF
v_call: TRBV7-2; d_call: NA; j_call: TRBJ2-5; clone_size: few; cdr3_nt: TGTGCCAGCAGCTTAGTTGTTCAAGGGGCCCAGTACTTC; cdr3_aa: CASSLVVQGAQYF
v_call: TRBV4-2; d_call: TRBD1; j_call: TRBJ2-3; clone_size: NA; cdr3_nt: TGTGCCAGCAGCCAAGAACCGGGACAGGGGGTATCAGATACGCAGTATTTT; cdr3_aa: CASSQEPGQGVSDTQYF
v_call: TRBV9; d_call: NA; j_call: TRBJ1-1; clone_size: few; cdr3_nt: TGTGCCAGCAGCCCCCAAGGACAAGTGAACACTGAAGCTTTCTTT; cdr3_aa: CASSPQGQVNTEAFF
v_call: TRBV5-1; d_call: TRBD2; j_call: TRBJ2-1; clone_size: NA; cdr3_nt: TGCGCCAGCAGCTCTGGACTAGCGGGGGACCATCAGCTATCCTACAATGAGCAGTTCTTC; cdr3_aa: CASSSGLAGDHQLSYNEQFF
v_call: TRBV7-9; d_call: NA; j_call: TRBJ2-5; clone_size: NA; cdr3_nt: TGTGCCAGCAGCTCCCTTGGGGGGTGGTACCAAGAGACCCAGTACTTC; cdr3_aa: CASSSLGGWYQETQYF
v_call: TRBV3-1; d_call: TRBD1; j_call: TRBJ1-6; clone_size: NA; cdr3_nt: TGTGCCAGCAGCTCCCTCCCCGGGACAGGGATTTCACCCCTCCACTTT; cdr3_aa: CASSSLPGTGISPLHF
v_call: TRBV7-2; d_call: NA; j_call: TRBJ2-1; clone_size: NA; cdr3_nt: TGTGCCAGCAGCTACCGGGACAATGAGCAGTTCTTC; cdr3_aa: CASSYRDNEQFF
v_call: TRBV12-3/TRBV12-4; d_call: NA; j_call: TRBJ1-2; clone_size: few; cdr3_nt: TGTGCCAGCACCTCGGACAGATATGGCTACACCTTC; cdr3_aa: CASTSDRYGYTF
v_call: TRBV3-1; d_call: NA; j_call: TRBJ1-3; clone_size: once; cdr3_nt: TGTGCCAGCAGCCACGGAGGGATGGGAGAAAACACCATATATTTT; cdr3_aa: CASSHGGMGENTIYF
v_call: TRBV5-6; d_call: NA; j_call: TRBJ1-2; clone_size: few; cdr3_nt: TGTGCCAGCAGCATTGGGGGAGGTGGCGCAACGTATGGCTACACCTTC; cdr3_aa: CASSIGGGGATYGYTF
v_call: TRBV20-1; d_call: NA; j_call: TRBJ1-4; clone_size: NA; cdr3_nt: TGCAGTGTTCCTAAACCGGGAATGTCTAATGAAAAACTGTTTTTT; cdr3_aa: CSVPKPGMSNEKLFF
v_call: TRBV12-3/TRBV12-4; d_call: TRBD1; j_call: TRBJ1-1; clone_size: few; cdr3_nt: TGTGCCAGCAGATACGGACAGGGGTGGGTCTTT; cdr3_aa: CASRYGQGWVF
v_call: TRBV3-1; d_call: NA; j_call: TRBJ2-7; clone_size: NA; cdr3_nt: TGTGCCAGCAGCCAAGGGTCATCACGGTCATGGTACTTC; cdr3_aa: CASSQGSSRSWYF
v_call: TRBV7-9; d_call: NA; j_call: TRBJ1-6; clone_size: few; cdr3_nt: TGTGCCAGCAGCTTAGAACCAGGGCGGAATTCACCCCTCCACTTT; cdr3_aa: CASSLEPGRNSPLHF
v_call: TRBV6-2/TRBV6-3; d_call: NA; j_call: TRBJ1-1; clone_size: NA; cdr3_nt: TGTGCCAGCAAGCAGGGCGGTGAAGCTTTCTTT; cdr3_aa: CASKQGGEAFF
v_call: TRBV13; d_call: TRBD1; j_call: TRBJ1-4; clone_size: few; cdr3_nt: TGTGCCAGCAGCTACGGGACAGGGAATAATGAAAAACTGTTTTTT; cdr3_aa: CASSYGTGNNEKLFF
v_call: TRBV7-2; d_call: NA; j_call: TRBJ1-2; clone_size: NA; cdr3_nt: TGTGCCAGCAGCTCATTTAACGGCTACACCTTC; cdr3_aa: CASSSFNGYTF
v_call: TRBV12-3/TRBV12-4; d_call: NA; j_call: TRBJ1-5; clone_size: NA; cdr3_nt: TGTGCCAGCAGTCCTGGGGAGAGCAATCAGCCCCAGCATTTT; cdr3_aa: CASSPGESNQPQHF
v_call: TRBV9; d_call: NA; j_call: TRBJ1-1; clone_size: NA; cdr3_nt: TGTGCCAGCAGCGCCGCAGGGACGGCTGAAGCTTTCTTT; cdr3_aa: CASSAAGTAEAFF
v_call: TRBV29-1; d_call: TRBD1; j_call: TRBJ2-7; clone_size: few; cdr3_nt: TGCAGCGTTGGGGGGACGGACAGGTCCTTCGGCGAGCAGTACTTC; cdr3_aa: CSVGGTDRSFGEQYF